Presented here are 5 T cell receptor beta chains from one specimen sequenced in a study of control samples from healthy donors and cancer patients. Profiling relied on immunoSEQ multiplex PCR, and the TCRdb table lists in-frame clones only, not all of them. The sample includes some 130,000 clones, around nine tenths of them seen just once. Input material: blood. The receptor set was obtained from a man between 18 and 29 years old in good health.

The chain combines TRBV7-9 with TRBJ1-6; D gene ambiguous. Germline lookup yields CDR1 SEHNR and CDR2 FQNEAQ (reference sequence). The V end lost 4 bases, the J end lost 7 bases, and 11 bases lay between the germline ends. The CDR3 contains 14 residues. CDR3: CASSSLGPNSPLHF. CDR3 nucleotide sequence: TGTGCCAGCAGCTCACTGGGTCCAAATTCACCCCTCCACTTT.

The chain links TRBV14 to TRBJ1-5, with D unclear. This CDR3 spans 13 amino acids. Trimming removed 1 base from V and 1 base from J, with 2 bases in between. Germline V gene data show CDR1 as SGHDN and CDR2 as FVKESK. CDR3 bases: TGTGCCAGCAGCCAAGGCAGCAATCAGCCCCAGCATTTT. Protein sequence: CASSQGSNQPQHF.

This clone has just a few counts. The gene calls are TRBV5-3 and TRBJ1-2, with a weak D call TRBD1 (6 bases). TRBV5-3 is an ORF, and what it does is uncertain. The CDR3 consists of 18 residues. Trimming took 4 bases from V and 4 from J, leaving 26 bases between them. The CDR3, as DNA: TGTGCCAGAAGCCACGACAGGCCAGAGCCCCTTTCTCCCTATGGCTACACCTTC. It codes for CARSHDRPEPLSPYGYTF.

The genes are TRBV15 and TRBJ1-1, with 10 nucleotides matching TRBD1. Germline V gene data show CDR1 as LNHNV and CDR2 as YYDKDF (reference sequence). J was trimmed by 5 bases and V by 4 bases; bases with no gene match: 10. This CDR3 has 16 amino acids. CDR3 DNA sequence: TGTGCCACCAGCACAGATCCCGGGACAGGGGATACTGAAGCTTTCTTT. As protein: CATSTDPGTGDTEAFF.

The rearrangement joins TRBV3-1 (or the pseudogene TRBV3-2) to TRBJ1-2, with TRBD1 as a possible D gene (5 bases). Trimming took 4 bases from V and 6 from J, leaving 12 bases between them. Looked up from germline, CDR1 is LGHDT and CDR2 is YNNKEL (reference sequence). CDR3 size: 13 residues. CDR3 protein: CASSRGGRDGYTF. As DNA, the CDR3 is TGTGCCAGCAGCCGGGGCGGAAGGGATGGCTACACCTTC.